This TCR beta chain came from a study of blood T cell repertoires in COVID-19. As for the study in general: Nucleic acid was either cDNA or gDNA, and it came from T cells, B-cell-depleted T cells, or PBMCs.

In the study's own analysis: Using reference gene primer amplification, nucleated cell counts were estimated. Produced via immunoSEQ multiplex PCR; TCRdb's table is partial and in-frame only. Clone size and V and J calls were adopted from that table, with D and trimming inferred from the DNA. The table has 100,000 to 120,000 clones, more than 70% seen once. The CDR3 has 13 amino acids. The germline gives CDR1 KGHSH, CDR2 LQKENI. V shed 8 bases and J shed 0 bases, with 10 bases lying between them. Sequences were obtained from peripheral blood. The chain has TRBV18 and TRBJ1-1, with D maybe TRBD1 (6 bases). The sequence came from a woman aged 50 to 60 with acute or convalescent COVID-19. CDR3 sequence (DNA): TGTGCCAGCCAACAGGGCATGAACACTGAAGCTTTCTTT. Residues: CASQQGMNTEAFF.